The source of this T cell receptor beta chain is a study of technical replicates of blood from a few donors (dated by TCRdb to about 2017). The library was produced with the immunoSEQ multiplex PCR assay. The immuneACCESS repertoire file appears here via TCRdb, limited to in-frame rearrangements. These files lack a portion of the clones; in checked studies, under half of the deficit traces to unresolved V genes, and the cause of the others is not known. In this sample the table shows 65,000 to 90,000 clones, 85% to 95% of which occur a single time. The ten largest clones add up to approximately 0.25% of the sample. This clone was detected only a few times. No antigen is known for it. No base quality values were provided; no much bigger clone lies one nucleotide off. The source of this sequence is a human donor in good health. Sequenced sample: T cells isolated from PBMCs.

The sequenced DNA is TGTGCCAGCAGCCAAAAAGGGGCCACCGGGGAGCTGTTTTTT. It encodes CASSQKGATGELFF. The chain couples TRBV14 to TRBJ2-2, and possibly TRBD1, on 5 matching bases. V sheds 2 bases and J sheds 4 bases, leaving 8 bases between their ends. From the cysteine up to the phenylalanine, the CDR3 has a length of 14 residues. Only the CDR3 DNA is retained, 42 bases long and in frame from the first base. CDR1 and CDR2, per the germline V gene, are SGHDN and FVKESK.